The clone carrying this T cell receptor (beta chain) occurred a few times. The antigen is not known. The data stem from a study of beta chain features in type 1 diabetes. General study results and limits: Moderate yet significant TCRB CDR3 shortening was seen in Type 1 diabetes patients in all four CD4+ subsets. VDJ junctions from type 1 diabetes patients carried fewer insertions and larger deletions. Cells carrying high TCR expression could end up over-represented when cDNA is sequenced.

Reverse transcription of all isolated RNA meant that expressed TCRB transcripts were sequenced. About 3.57 million reads were obtained on average from naive, central memory and regulatory T cell samples. Sequencing used immunoSEQ multiplex PCR; TCRdb keeps in-frame clones, though not all of them. The table lists under 850,000 clones, around 15% of them singletons. This CDR3 comprises 15 residues. CDR1 and CDR2 (germline): MDHEN, SYDVKM. The V gene lost 6 bases and the J gene lost 1 base, with 15 bases spanning the gap. Sequenced input: naive CD4+ T cells from blood. The sequence came from a man between 18 and 29 years old with type 1 diabetes. The J gene is TRBJ1-1, the V gene TRBV28, with D possibly matching TRBD1 (5 bases). The CDR3 DNA follows: TGTGCCAGCAGCGATGGGGGGATAAGGAACACTGAAGCTTTCTTT. Translated: CASSDGGIRNTEAFF.